This T cell receptor (beta chain) was captured by sequencing in a study of T cell responses to AZD1222 COVID-19 vaccine. Study observations and caveats: The study sampled repertoires only after the peak T cell response. Regions left unmutated in variants are reportedly the target of nearly half of spike-specific TCRs.

As regards this clone: Its cognate antigen is unknown.

V was shortened by 0 bases and J by 10 bases, with 17 bases between the two germline ends. CDR3 size: 16 residues. Germline CDR1 is SGHRS and CDR2 is YFSETQ. The method was immunoSEQ multiplex PCR; TCRdb's version includes in-frame clones alone and lacks a portion of them. The sample consists of 150,000 to 200,000 clones, approximately 94% of them appearing once. Sequenced here: peripheral blood, sampled 28 days after the second dose of the MenACWY control vaccine. The chain links TRBV5-1 to TRBJ1-6; possible D gene TRBD1, 5 bases. The TCR originated in an adult who received the MenACWY meningococcal vaccine as a control. For the CDR3, the DNA is TGCGCCAGCAGCTTGGCGGTGTCTAGGACACCATCACCCCTCCACTTT. This translates into CASSLAVSRTPSPLHF.